Described below is a single T cell receptor (beta chain) sequence and its context. Its recognized antigen is unknown. Base-call qualities are not available, and no considerably larger clone is one nucleotide away. This specimen belongs to a study of cytotoxic CD8 clonotypes in ibrutinib-treated CLL (dated by TCRdb to 2020 to 2022). About the full investigation: In this cohort, around 15 patients were treatment-naive and approximately ten were relapsed/refractory, while roughly 17 had unmutated IGHV. On average, each sample yielded 255,043 productive templates and around 98,000 productive rearrangements. All remission and progressive disease samples were collected while patients were still receiving ibrutinib. Responses were partial in around 24 patients and complete in 2; after median approximately 67 months follow-up, about 14 stayed in remission and roughly twelve progressed. Samples at response were collected after a median of about 13 months of treatment, with a range of roughly 6 to 40 months. Longitudinal samples were available for about 30% of the roughly 86 trial participants. Cryopreserved peripheral blood mononuclear cells were obtained before treatment, at response, and at either sustained remission or disease progression. What the research found in general, with its limitations: Public clonotypes were rare and either shrank or stayed stable during treatment, and the rise in clonality at ibrutinib response reflected expansion of private clonotypes. Sampling times were not matched between patients in sustained remission and patients whose disease was progressing, and lymph node repertoires were not examined. Baseline clonality was found to be higher than that of age-matched healthy donors and was strongly correlated with circulating CD8+ T-cell counts. An increase in clonality was observed at ibrutinib response, with clonality remaining stable during sustained remission and falling back toward baseline at progression.

CDR1 and CDR2 are drawn from the germline V gene (reference sequence): MNHNY, SVGAGI. Inclusive of the bounding cysteine and phenylalanine, the CDR3 is 14 residues long. The entry retains the CDR3 DNA only, 42 bases that are in frame from base 1. V and J are truncated by 6 bases and 0 bases respectively, leaving an intervening sequence of 11 bases. Each clonotype received, on average, 10x coverage in deep resolution sequencing performed on a MiSeq, where the target depth lay between 1 in 1 million and 1 in 200,000 T cells. The immunoSEQ hsTCRB Kit was used to generate the TCR beta libraries. Regarding the original processing steps: Data were analyzed with ImmunoSEQ Data Assistant and ImmunoSEQ Analyzer, with V, D and J genes assigned per IMGT definitions. Clonality, which ranges from 0 to 1, was calculated by subtracting the normalized Shannon entropy of productive rearrangement frequencies from one. Only overrepresented clonotypes making up at least 0.05% of each patient's repertoire were included in the public clonotype analysis. Thirteen age-matched healthy donor repertoires from immuneACCESS were used as controls for clonality. TCRdb re-hosts the immuneACCESS table, in-frame sequences only. Its copies lack some clones; in the studies checked, an unresolved V gene accounts for under half of them, and the cause for the rest is not known. The DNA gave D and trimming, while V, J and clone size come from that table. Here the sample has about 44,000 clones; 55% to 75% occur a single time. About 13% of the sample goes to the ten largest clones.

In light of the paper, this sample's time point label describes: about a year on ibrutinib. For TCR beta library preparation, around 1.9 micrograms of genomic DNA were extracted from the cryopreserved PBMCs. Longitudinal blood samples from CLL patients on ibrutinib monotherapy were analyzed using high-throughput TCR beta sequencing. The patients took part in an open-label, single-center phase 2 trial of ibrutinib monotherapy. This TCR was recovered from a human donor with chronic lymphocytic leukemia. The rearranged segments are TRBV6-6 and TRBJ1-1; the D gene is not confidently resolved. The specimen comprised PBMCs, sampled after 12 months of ibrutinib treatment. The DNA is as follows: TGTGCCAGCAGCCTGGATGGGGTGAACACTGAAGCTTTCTTT. This yields the protein CASSLDGVNTEAFF.